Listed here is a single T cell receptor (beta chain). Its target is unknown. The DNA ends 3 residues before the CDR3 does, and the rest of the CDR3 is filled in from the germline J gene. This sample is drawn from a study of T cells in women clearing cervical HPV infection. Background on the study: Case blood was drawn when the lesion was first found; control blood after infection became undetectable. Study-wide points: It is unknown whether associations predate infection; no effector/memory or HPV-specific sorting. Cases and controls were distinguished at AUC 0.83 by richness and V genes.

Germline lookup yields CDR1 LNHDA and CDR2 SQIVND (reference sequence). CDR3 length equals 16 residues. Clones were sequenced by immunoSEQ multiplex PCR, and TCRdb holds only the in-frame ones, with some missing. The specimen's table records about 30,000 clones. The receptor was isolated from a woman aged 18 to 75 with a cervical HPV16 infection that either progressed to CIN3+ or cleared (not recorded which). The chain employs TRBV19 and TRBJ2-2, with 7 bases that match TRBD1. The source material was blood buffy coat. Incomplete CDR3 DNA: TGTGCCAGCTCCCGGGACAGTAGACCAACTAATGAAAAG. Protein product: CASSRDSRPTNEK. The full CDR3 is CASSRDSRPTNEKLFF.